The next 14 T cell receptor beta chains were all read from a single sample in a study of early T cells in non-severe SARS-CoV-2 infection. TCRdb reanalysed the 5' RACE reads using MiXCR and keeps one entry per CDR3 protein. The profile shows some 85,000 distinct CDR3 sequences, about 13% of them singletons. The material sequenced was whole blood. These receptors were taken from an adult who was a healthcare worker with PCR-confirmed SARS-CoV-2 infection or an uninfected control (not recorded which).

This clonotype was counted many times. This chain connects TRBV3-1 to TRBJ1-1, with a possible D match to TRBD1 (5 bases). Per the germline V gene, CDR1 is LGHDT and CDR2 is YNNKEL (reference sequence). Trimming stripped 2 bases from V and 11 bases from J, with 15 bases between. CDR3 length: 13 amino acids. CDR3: CASSQSGRPTAFF. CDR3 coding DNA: TGTGCCAGCAGCCAATCGGGACGGCCCACGGCTTTCTTT.

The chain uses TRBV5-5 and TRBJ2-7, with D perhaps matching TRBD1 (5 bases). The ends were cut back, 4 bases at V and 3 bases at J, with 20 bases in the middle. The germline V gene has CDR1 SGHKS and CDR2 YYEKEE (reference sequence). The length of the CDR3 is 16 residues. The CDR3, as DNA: TGTGCCAGCAGCCTGTATGTCAGGACAAATAACTACGAGCAGTACTTC. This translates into CASSLYVRTNNYEQYF.

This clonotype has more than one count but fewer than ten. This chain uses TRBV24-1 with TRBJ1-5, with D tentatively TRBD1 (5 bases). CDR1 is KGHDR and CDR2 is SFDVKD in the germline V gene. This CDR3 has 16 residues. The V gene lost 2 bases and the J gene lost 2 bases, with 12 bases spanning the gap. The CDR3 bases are TGTGCCACCAGTGATTGGGACCTCCTGGGCAATCAGCCCCAGCATTTT. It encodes CATSDWDLLGNQPQHF.

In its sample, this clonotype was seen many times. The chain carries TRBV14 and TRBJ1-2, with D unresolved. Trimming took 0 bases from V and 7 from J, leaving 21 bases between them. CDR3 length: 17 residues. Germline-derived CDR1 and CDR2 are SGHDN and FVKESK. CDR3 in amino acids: CASSQDGGILPAGGYTF. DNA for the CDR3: TGTGCCAGCAGCCAAGATGGCGGGATTCTTCCCGCGGGTGGCTACACCTTC.

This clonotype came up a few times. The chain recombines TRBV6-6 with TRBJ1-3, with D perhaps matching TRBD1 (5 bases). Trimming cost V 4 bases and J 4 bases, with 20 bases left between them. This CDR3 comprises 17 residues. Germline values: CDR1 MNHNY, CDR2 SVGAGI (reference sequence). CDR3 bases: TGTGCCAGCAGTTTCACCGCAGGGTTGGTGGCCGGAAACACCATATATTTT. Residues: CASSFTAGLVAGNTIYF.

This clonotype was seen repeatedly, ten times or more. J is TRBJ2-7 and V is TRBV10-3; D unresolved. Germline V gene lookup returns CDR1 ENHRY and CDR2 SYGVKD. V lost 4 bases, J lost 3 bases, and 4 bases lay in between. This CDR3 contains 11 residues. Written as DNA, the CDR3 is TGTGCCATCAGTGCGGGCTACGAGCAGTACTTC. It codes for CAISAGYEQYF.

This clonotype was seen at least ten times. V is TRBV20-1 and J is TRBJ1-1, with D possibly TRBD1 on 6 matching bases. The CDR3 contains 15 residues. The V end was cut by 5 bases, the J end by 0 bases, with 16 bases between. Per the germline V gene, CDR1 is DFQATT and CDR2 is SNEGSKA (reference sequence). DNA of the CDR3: TGCAGTGCTCCCCATAGGGGGGGGATGAACACTGAAGCTTTCTTT. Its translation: CSAPHRGGMNTEAFF.

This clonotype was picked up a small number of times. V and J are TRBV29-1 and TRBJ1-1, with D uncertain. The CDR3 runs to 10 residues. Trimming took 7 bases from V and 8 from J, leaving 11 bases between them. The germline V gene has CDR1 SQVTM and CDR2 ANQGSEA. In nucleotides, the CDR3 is TGCAGCGCCGGGGAGTTAGAAGCTTTCTTT. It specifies CSAGELEAFF.

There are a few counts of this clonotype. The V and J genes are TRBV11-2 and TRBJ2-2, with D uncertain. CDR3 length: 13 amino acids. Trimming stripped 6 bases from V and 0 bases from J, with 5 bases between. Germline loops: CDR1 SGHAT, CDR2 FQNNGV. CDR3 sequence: CASSAANTGELFF. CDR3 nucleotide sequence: TGTGCCAGCAGTGCTGCGAACACCGGGGAGCTGTTTTTT.

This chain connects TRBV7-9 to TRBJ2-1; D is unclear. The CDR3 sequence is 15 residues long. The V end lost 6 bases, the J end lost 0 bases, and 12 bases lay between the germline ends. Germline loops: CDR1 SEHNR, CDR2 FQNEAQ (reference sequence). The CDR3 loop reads CASSYTTDSYNEQFF. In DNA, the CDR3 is TGTGCCAGCAGTTATACTACGGACTCCTACAATGAGCAGTTCTTC.

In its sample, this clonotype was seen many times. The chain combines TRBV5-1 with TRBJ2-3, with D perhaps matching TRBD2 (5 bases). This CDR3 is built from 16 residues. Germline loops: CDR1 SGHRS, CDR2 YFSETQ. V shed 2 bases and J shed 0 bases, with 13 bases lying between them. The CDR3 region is CASSFQEQRSTDTQYF. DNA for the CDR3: TGCGCCAGCAGCTTTCAGGAGCAGCGGAGCACAGATACGCAGTATTTT.

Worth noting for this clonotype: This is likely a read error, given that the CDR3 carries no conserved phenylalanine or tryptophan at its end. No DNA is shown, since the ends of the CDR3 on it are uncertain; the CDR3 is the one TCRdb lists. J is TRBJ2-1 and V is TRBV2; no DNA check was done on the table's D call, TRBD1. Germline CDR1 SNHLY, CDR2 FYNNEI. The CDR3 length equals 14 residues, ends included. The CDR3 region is CASSTKGFGAGYTL.

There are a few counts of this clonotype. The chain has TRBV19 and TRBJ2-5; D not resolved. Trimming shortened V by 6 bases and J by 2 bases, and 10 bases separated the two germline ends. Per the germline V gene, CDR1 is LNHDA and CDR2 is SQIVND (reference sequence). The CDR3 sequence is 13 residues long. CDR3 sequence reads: CASSPRVQETQYF. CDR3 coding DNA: TGTGCCAGTAGCCCCCGCGTACAAGAGACCCAGTACTTC.

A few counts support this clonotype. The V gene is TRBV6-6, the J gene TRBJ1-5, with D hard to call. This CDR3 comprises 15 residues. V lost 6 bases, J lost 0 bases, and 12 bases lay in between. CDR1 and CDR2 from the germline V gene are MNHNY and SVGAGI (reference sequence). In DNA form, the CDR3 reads TGTGCCAGCAGGCCCTCCTTGGGTAGCAATCAGCCCCAGCATTTT. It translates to CASRPSLGSNQPQHF.